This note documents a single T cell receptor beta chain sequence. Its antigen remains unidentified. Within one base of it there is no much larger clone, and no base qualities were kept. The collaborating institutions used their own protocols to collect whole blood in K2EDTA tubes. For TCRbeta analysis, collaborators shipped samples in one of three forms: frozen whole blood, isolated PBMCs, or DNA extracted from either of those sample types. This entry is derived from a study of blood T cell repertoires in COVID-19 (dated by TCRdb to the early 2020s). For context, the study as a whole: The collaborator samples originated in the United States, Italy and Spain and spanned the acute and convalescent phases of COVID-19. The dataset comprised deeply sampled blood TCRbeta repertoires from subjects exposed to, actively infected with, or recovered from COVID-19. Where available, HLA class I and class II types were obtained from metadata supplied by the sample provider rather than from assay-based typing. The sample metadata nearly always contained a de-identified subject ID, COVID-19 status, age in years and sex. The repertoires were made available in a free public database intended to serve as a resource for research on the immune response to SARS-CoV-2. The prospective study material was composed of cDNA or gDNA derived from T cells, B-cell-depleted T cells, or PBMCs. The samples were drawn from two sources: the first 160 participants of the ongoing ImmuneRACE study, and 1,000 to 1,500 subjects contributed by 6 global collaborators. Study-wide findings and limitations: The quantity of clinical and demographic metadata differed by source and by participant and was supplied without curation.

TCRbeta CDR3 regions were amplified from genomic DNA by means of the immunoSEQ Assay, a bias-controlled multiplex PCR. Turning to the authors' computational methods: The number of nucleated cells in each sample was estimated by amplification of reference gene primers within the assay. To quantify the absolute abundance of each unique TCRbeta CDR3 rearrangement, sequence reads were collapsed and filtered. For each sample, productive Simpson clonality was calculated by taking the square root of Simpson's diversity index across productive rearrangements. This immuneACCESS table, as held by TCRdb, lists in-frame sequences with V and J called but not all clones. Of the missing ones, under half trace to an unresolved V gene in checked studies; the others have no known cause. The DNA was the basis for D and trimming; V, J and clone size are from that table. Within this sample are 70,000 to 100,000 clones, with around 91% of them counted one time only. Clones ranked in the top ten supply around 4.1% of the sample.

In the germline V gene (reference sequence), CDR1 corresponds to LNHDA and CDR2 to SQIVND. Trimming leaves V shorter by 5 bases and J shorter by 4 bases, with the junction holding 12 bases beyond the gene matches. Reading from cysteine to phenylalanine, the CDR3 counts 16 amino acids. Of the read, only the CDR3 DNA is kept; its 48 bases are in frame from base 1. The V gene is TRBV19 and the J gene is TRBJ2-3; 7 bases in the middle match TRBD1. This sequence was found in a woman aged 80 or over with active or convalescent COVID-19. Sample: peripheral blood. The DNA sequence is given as TGTGCCAGTAGTTCCCACAGGGGCAAAAGTGCAGATACGCAGTATTTT. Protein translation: CASSSHRGKSADTQYF.